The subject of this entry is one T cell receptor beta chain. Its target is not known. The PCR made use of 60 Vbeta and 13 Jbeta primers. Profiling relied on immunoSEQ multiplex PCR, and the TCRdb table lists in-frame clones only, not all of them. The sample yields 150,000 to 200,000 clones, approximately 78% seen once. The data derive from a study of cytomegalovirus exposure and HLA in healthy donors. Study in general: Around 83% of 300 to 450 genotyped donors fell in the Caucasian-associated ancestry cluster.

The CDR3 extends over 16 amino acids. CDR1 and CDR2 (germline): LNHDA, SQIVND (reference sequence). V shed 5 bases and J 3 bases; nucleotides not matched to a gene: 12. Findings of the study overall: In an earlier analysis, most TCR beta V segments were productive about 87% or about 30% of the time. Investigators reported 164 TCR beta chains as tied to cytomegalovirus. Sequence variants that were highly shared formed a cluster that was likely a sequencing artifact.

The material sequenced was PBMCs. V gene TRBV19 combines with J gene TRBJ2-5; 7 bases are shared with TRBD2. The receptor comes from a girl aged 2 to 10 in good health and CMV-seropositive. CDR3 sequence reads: CASSPWGFRGEETQYF. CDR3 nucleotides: TGTGCCAGTAGTCCTTGGGGGTTTCGGGGGGAAGAGACCCAGTACTTC.